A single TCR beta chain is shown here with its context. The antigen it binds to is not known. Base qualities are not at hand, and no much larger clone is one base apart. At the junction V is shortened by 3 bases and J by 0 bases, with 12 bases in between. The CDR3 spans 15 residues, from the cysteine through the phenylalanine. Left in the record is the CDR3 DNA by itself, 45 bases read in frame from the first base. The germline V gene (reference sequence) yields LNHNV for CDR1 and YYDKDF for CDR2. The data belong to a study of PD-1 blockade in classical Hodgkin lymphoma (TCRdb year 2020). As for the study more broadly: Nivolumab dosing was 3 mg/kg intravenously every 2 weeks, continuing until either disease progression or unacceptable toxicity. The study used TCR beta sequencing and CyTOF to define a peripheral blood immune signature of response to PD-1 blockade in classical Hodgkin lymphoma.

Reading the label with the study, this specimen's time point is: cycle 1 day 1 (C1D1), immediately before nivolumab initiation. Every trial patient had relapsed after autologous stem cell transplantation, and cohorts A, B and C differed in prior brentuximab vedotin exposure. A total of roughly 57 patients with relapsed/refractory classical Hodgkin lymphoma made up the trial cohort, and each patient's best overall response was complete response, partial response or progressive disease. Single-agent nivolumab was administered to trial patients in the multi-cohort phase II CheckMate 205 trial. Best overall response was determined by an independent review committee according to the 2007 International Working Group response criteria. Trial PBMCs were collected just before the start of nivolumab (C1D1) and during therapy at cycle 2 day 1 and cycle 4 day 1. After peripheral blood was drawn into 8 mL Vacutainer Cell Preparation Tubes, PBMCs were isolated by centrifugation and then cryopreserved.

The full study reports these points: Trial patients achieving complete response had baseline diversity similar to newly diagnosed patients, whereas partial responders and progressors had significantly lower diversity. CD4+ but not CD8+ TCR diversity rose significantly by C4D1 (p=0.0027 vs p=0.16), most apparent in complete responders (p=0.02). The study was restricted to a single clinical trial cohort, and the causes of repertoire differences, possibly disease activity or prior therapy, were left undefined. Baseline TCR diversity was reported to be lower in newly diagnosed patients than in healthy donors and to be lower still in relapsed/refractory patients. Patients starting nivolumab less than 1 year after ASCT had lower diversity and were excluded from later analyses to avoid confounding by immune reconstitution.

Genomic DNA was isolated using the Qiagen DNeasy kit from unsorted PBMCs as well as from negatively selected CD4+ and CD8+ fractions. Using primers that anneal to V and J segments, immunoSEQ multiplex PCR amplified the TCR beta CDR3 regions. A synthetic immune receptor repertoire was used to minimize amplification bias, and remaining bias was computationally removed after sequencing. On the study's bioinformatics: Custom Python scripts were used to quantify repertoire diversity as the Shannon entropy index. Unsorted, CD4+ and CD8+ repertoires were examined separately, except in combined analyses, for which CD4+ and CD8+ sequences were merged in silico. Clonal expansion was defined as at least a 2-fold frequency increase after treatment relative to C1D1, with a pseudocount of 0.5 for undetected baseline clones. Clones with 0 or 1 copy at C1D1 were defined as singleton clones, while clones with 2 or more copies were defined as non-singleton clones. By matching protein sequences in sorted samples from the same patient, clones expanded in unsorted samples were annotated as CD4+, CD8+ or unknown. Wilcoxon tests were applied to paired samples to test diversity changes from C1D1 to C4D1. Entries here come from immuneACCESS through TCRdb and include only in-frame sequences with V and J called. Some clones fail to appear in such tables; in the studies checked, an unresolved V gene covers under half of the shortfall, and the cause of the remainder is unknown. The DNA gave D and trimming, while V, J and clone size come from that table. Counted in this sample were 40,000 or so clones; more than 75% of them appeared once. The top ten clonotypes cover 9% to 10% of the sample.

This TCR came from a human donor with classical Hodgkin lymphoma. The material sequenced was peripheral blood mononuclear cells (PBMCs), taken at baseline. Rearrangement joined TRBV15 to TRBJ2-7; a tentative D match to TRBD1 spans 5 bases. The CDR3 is CATSSVFRASYEQYF. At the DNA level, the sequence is TGTGCCACCAGCAGCGTGTTCAGGGCCTCCTACGAGCAGTACTTC.